The clone carrying this TCR beta chain was observed a handful of times. Its specificity is unknown. This record belongs to a study of spatial heterogeneity in lung cancer. Study context: Combinations of a unique TCR and a UMI were tallied in raw reads, and on average each appeared more than ten times.

CDR3 length: 14 residues. Germline CDR1 reads DFQATT; CDR2 reads SNEGSKA (reference sequence). The trim removed 5 bases at V and 5 bases at J, leaving 9 bases unmatched. TCRdb re-derived calls from the 5' RACE reads in MiXCR, one entry per CDR3 protein. The profile shows some 21,000 distinct CDR3 sequences, nearly 6.5% of them singletons. Study-level points and caveats: It was found that expanded intratumoral alpha and beta TCR counts tracked tumor mutation counts.

Time point meaning: sample taken at primary tumor resection. Sequencing covered unsorted whole RNA taken from tumor, nontumor lung or frozen PBMC. The sequence was collected from a male donor with early-stage non-small cell lung cancer. The chain employs TRBV20-1 and TRBJ2-1, with 7 bases that match TRBD2. The sample here was lung tumor tissue, taken at surgery. In DNA, the CDR3 is TGCAGTGCTCGCGGGAGCGTTCGCCACAATGAGCAGTTCTTC. Translated: CSARGSVRHNEQFF.